One and the same sample provided the 17 T cell receptor beta chains below, sequenced in a study of T-cell memory formation after mild COVID-19. TCRdb used MiXCR to reprocess the 5' RACE reads, holding one entry per CDR3 protein. The sample lists some 450,000 distinct CDR3 sequences; roughly 18% were seen once. Sequencing used PBMCs or a T cell subset sorted from them (not recorded which). These receptor sequences come from a man aged 18 to 30 who had mild COVID-19 (a few samples of this study predate the infection). Cell type and time point are not known.

This clonotype has only a few counts. V gene TRBV5-1 combines with J gene TRBJ2-1; the match to TRBD1 covers 7 bases. Germline V CDR1 and CDR2: SGHRS, YFSETQ. The CDR3 has 15 amino acids. V shed 4 bases, J shed 9 bases, and the junction held 13 bases outside the gene matches. The CDR3 sequence: CASSPAGAGGAEQFF. The CDR3 DNA sequence: TGCGCCAGCAGCCCGGCCGGTGCAGGGGGAGCTGAGCAGTTCTTC.

At least ten counts were recorded for this clonotype. This chain uses TRBV7-8 with TRBJ2-3, with D perhaps TRBD1 (6 bases). The CDR3 is made up of 14 amino acids. CDR1 is SGHVS and CDR2 is FQNEAQ in the germline V gene. V was pared by 5 bases and J by 2 bases, with 11 bases between. CDR3 region: CASSMDSFTDTQYF. Written as DNA, the CDR3 is TGTGCCAGCAGCATGGACAGTTTCACAGATACGCAGTATTTT.

The sample holds a few counts of this clonotype. V usage is TRBV2 and J usage is TRBJ2-3; tentatively, D is TRBD1 (6 bases). Deletions cut 9 bases from V and 6 bases from J, with 25 bases between. The V gene's germline CDR1 is SNHLY and CDR2 FYNNEI. CDR3 length: 16 amino acids. CDR3 nucleotide sequence: TGTGCCAGTTGGCGGTGGACAGTCCTCCCTGTGGATACGCAGTATTTT. It codes for CASWRWTVLPVDTQYF. The full variable domain, rest sourced from reference TRBV2 and TRBJ2-3, is EPEVTQTPSHQVTQMGQEVILRCVPISNHLYFYWYRQILGQKVEFLVSFYNNEISEKSEIFDDQFSVERPDGSNFTLKIRSTKLEDSAMYFCASWRWTVLPVDTQYFGPGTRLTVL.

This clonotype was recorded a few times. The rearrangement uses TRBV10-3 and TRBJ1-2; no reliable D call. V was cut by 7 bases and J by 8 bases, with 20 bases left in between. CDR3 length: 14 residues. Germline-derived CDR1 and CDR2 are ENHRY and SYGVKD. In nucleotides, the CDR3 is TGTGCCATCACCTCCGGATCGGCAGCCGAGGGCTACACCTTC. Translation: CAITSGSAAEGYTF.

This chain links TRBV7-6 with TRBJ2-3; unclear D gene. The germline V gene encodes CDR1 SGHVS and CDR2 FNYEAQ. This CDR3 has 17 amino acids. V lost 2 bases to trimming and J lost 0 bases, with 15 bases between them. The CDR3 sequence: CASSLLDPWASTDTQYF. The CDR3 DNA follows: TGTGCCAGCAGCTTACTGGACCCCTGGGCTAGCACAGATACGCAGTATTTT.

The chain employs TRBV29-1 and TRBJ1-3; D not certain. The CDR3 is 13 amino acids. The V end was cut by 7 bases, the J end by 4 bases, with 14 bases between. Germline lookup yields CDR1 SQVTM and CDR2 ANQGSEA. The CDR3 loop reads CSAWTYQGNTIYF. CDR3 nucleotide sequence: TGCAGCGCTTGGACCTATCAAGGAAACACCATATATTTT.

This clonotype was picked up a small number of times. Written as DNA, the CDR3 is TGTGCCAGCAGTTCCAGAGGAGGAGGGGACCAGCCCCAGCATTTT. This codes for CASSSRGGGDQPQHF. V and J are TRBV6-5 and TRBJ1-5; D might be TRBD1 (5 bases). The CDR3 consists of 15 residues. V was cut by 4 bases and J by 7 bases, with 17 bases left in between. Germline values: CDR1 MNHEY, CDR2 SVGAGI.

This chain joins TRBV20-1 and TRBJ2-7; 13 bases map to TRBD2. The CDR3 is 18 amino acids. The V gene's germline CDR1 is DFQATT and CDR2 SNEGSKA (reference sequence). V gave up 5 bases and J gave up 2 bases; unmatched junction bases: 15. The CDR3: CSALAGTSGISPPYEQYV. The CDR3 DNA is TGCAGTGCTTTGGCCGGGACTAGCGGGATCTCGCCCCCCTACGAGCAGTACGTC.

This clonotype was counted many times. The chain couples TRBV7-2 to TRBJ2-1; unclear D gene. Trimming stripped 1 base from V and 4 bases from J, with 5 bases between. This CDR3 contains 13 residues. Germline CDR1 and CDR2: SGHTA and FQGNSA. The CDR3 DNA reads as TGTGCCAGCAGCTTAGTCGCTTACAATGAGCAGTTCTTC. This encodes CASSLVAYNEQFF.

For the CDR3, the DNA is TGTGCCACCAGTGTCAAAGGGAGCGGGGGTAGCAATGAGCAGTTCTTC. Its translation: CATSVKGSGGSNEQFF. The J gene is TRBJ2-1, the V gene TRBV24-1, with 8 bases fitting TRBD2. Trimming at V came to 5 bases and at J to 6 bases, leaving 11 bases not matched to a gene. Per germline, CDR1 KGHDR and CDR2 SFDVKD. The CDR3 is made up of 16 amino acids.

This clonotype was seen more than once but under ten times. The chain recombines TRBV10-3 with TRBJ2-5; D may be TRBD2 (6 bases). This CDR3 is built from 13 residues. The V end was cut by 5 bases, the J end by 3 bases, with 10 bases between. CDR1 ENHRY and CDR2 SYGVKD come from the germline V gene. The CDR3 here is CAISFPGEETQYF. The CDR3 DNA reads as TGTGCCATCAGTTTTCCGGGGGAAGAGACCCAGTACTTC.

In its sample, this clonotype was seen a few times. The J gene is TRBJ2-1, the V gene TRBV7-3, with 7 bases matching TRBD2. CDR1 and CDR2 (germline): SGHTA, FQGTGA. With 3 bases clipped from V and 8 bases from J, the junction kept 4 bases outside the gene matches. The CDR3 is made up of 13 amino acids. This CDR3 reads CASSFGRGYEQFF. The CDR3 DNA reads as TGTGCCAGCAGCTTCGGGCGGGGGTATGAGCAGTTCTTC.

The V and J genes are TRBV18 and TRBJ2-1; TRBD2 agrees at 13 bases. Germline loops: CDR1 KGHSH, CDR2 LQKENI. Trimming removed 2 bases from V and 10 bases from J; junction bases left unmatched: 8. The CDR3 length is 16 residues. CDR3 amino acids: CASSPSTTSGGLEQFF. The CDR3 DNA follows: TGTGCCAGCTCACCATCTACGACTAGCGGGGGGTTGGAGCAGTTCTTC.

The genes are TRBV3-1 and TRBJ1-1; D call uncertain. V was clipped by 4 bases and J by 5 bases, with 8 bases between them. The CDR3 length is 12 residues. From germline, CDR1 is LGHDT and CDR2 YNNKEL (reference sequence). CDR3 in amino acids: CASSLEQTEAFF. The CDR3 nucleotides read TGTGCCAGCAGCCTTGAGCAGACTGAAGCTTTCTTT.

The CDR3 spells CASSFGRSYEQYF. The CDR3 DNA reads as TGTGCCAGCAGTTTCGGTCGGAGCTACGAGCAGTACTTC. This rearrangement joins TRBV6-2 or TRBV6-3 to TRBJ2-7; unclear D gene. Germline CDR1 MNHEY, CDR2 SVGEGT. The CDR3 covers 13 residues. The V end lost 4 bases, the J end lost 3 bases, and 10 bases lay between the germline ends.

In its sample, this clonotype was seen a few times. V gene TRBV7-9 combines with J gene TRBJ1-4; D unresolved. The CDR3 covers 12 residues. V lost 5 bases, J lost 3 bases, and 4 bases lay in between. The V gene's germline CDR1 is SEHNR and CDR2 FQNEAQ (reference sequence). CDR3 region: CASSHPNEKLFF. CDR3 nucleotide sequence: TGTGCCAGCAGCCACCCTAATGAAAAACTGTTTTTT.

A few counts support this clonotype. V and J are TRBV7-9 and TRBJ2-5; TRBD1 agrees at 8 bases. The CDR3 spans 15 residues. The germline V gene encodes CDR1 SEHNR and CDR2 FQNEAQ (reference sequence). V lost 5 bases to trimming and J lost 2 bases; unmatched junction nucleotides: 7. The CDR3 loop reads CASSNLWTGQETQYF. The DNA for the CDR3 is TGTGCCAGCAGCAACCTCTGGACAGGGCAAGAGACCCAGTACTTC.